This T cell receptor beta chain was recovered during a study of blood T cell repertoires in COVID-19 (TCRdb year 2020). Study-wide context: Samples covering the acute and convalescent phases of COVID-19 were provided by collaborators in the United States, Italy and Spain. The material from the prospective study consisted of cDNA or gDNA derived from T cells, B-cell-depleted T cells, or PBMCs. Deeply sampled blood TCRbeta repertoires from subjects exposed to, actively infected with, or recovered from COVID-19 were included in the dataset. The repertoires were made available in a free public database intended to serve as a resource for research on the immune response to SARS-CoV-2. Samples were obtained from the ongoing ImmuneRACE study (first 160 participants) and from over 1,000 subjects provided by 6 global collaborators. A de-identified subject ID, COVID-19 status, age in years and sex were almost always included in the sample metadata. HLA class I and class II types, where available, came from metadata supplied by the sample provider rather than from assay-based typing.

V lost 7 bases and J lost 2 bases, and the count of bases not matched to a germline gene is 12. The CDR3 has 18 amino acids, counting the end cysteine and phenylalanine. Of all the DNA, just the CDR3 is kept, 54 bases in frame from base 1. In the germline V gene, CDR1 corresponds to SGHTA and CDR2 to FQGNSA. TCRbeta CDR3 regions were amplified from genomic DNA by means of the immunoSEQ Assay, a bias-controlled multiplex PCR. In the source study's methods: Within the assay, amplification of reference gene primers was used to estimate how many nucleated cells each sample contained. To quantify the absolute abundance of each unique TCRbeta CDR3 rearrangement, sequence reads were collapsed and filtered. Productive Simpson clonality was computed per sample as the square root of Simpson's diversity index over productive rearrangements. In TCRdb, the immuneACCESS table is reduced to in-frame sequences with V and J assigned. These tables do not hold every clone; where another copy was compared, an unresolved V gene accounts for under half, and the others remain unexplained. That table is the source of V, J and clone size, and D and trimming were worked out from the DNA. In this sample the table shows around 160,000 clones, around 87% of which occur a single time. The ten largest clonotypes hold around an eighth of the sample.

Broader findings and caveats from the paper: How much clinical and demographic metadata was included differed by source and by participant, and the metadata was provided uncurated.

In Seattle, one collaborating source enrolled patients while the infection was active and tracked those patients longitudinally over the course of disease. Collaborating institutions collected whole blood in K2EDTA tubes following their own protocols. For TCRbeta analysis, collaborator samples were shipped as frozen whole blood, as isolated PBMCs, or as DNA extracted from either sample type. In the case of this clone: Its target antigen remains unknown. There are no base qualities to consult, and no much larger clone falls within one base.

Here the chain combines TRBV7-2 and TRBJ2-7; 15 nucleotides in the junction match TRBD2. Sequencing was carried out using peripheral blood. This TCR derives from a man between 18 and 35 years old with COVID-19, enrolled during active disease. The DNA reads TGTGCCAGCAACCCACGGACTAGCGGGAGGGTGTTGCCCTACGAGCAGTACTTC. It translates to CASNPRTSGRVLPYEQYF. Here the CDR3 is joined to the reference TRBV7-2 and TRBJ2-7 genes, and the full variable domain is: GAGVSQSPSNKVTEKGKDVELRCDPISGHTALYWYRQSLGQGLEFLIYFQGNSAPDKSGLPSDRFSAERTGGSVSTLTIQRTQQEDSAVYLCASNPRTSGRVLPYEQYFGPGTRLTVT.